This TCR beta chain was recorded in a study of blood T cell repertoires in COVID-19 (dated by TCRdb to about 2020). Regarding the study in general: Collaborator samples came from the United States, Italy and Spain and covered acute and convalescent phases of COVID-19. The prospective study material was composed of cDNA or gDNA derived from T cells, B-cell-depleted T cells, or PBMCs. Deeply sampled blood TCRbeta repertoires from subjects exposed to, actively infected with, or recovered from COVID-19 were included in the dataset. The repertoires were made available in a free public database intended to serve as a resource for research on the immune response to SARS-CoV-2. Samples came from the ongoing ImmuneRACE study (first 160 participants) plus 1,254 subjects from 6 global collaborators. A de-identified subject ID, COVID-19 status, age in years and sex were almost always included in the sample metadata. Where available, HLA class I and class II types were taken from metadata supplied by the sample provider and were not determined by assay-based typing. What the work shows at the level of the full study, not this receptor alone: The quantity of clinical and demographic metadata differed by source and by participant and was supplied without curation.

Worth noting for this clone: The antigen it recognizes is unknown. No much larger clone is present one base from it, and per-base qualities are unavailable.

The CDR1 and CDR2 encoded by the germline V gene (reference sequence) are SGHNT and YYREEE. Between the V and J ends, shortened by 6 bases and 4 bases respectively, the junction contains 11 bases. From its cysteine to its phenylalanine, the CDR3 spans 13 amino acids. Left in the record is the CDR3 DNA by itself, 39 bases read in frame from the first base. Enrolling through a virtual design, the prospective study's participants ranged in age from roughly 18 to 90 years and lived across some 22 United States geographic areas. Cohort assignment in the prospective study relied on participant-reported clinical history from a screening survey and a study questionnaire. In the prospective study, whole blood, serum and a nasopharyngeal or oropharyngeal swab were collected from each participant by mobile phlebotomists. Prospective study participants could optionally give additional blood draws and questionnaires over an approximately 2-month period. Blood samples from the prospective study were shipped frozen or at room temperature prior to DNA extraction.

TCRbeta CDR3 regions were amplified from genomic DNA by means of the immunoSEQ Assay, a bias-controlled multiplex PCR. In the paper's pipeline: The number of nucleated cells in each sample was estimated from the amplification of reference gene primers within the assay. Sequence reads were collapsed and filtered to measure the absolute abundance of every unique TCRbeta CDR3 rearrangement. For each sample, productive Simpson clonality was calculated as the square root of Simpson's diversity index across productive rearrangements. Held by TCRdb, this immuneACCESS table contains in-frame sequences only and omits some clones. Under half of the omission traces to an unresolved V gene where checked; the cause of the rest is unknown. D and trimming come from the DNA, and the V and J calls and clone size come from that table. In all, the sample holds 200,000 to 250,000 clones, and around 83% of those were seen once. Approximately 1.3% of the sample goes to the ten largest clones.

The clonotype was recovered from a middle-aged woman with acute COVID-19. The sequencing sample was made of PBMCs or T cells enriched from blood (not recorded which). This chain is built from TRBV5-4 and TRBJ2-1; the D gene is not confidently resolved. The CDR3 protein sequence reads: CASTREQYNEQFF. DNA sequence: TGTGCCAGCACCAGAGAACAGTACAATGAGCAGTTCTTC.